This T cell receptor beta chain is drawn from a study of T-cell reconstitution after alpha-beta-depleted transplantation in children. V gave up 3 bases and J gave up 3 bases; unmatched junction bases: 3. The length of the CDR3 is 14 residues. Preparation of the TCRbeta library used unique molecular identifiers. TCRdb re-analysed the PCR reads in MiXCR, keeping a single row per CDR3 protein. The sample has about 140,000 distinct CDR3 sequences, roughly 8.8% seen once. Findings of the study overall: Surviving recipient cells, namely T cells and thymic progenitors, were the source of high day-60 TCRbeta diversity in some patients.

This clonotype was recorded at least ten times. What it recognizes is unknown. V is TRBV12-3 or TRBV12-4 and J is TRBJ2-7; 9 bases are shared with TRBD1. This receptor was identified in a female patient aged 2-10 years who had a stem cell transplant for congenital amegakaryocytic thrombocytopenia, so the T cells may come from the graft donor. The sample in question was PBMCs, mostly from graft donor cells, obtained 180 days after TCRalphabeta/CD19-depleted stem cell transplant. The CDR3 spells CASSFGTGNYEQYF. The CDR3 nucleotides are TGTGCCAGCAGTTTTGGGACAGGGAACTACGAGCAGTACTTC.